Sequencing of this TCR beta chain was carried out in a study of T cell responses to AZD1222 COVID-19 vaccine. Assay: immunoSEQ multiplex PCR; the TCRdb copy retains only in-frame clones and omits some. The table has around 99,000 clones, 91% seen once. This clone was picked up one time. Germline V lookup: CDR1 MNHEY, CDR2 SVGAGI. CDR3 length equals 14 residues. Trimming cost V 4 bases and J 4 bases, with 10 bases left between them. This receptor was obtained from an adult in good health. The sample was peripheral blood, taken on day 0 of AZD1222 vaccination. The J gene is TRBJ1-4, the V gene TRBV6-5; possibly TRBD1 for D (5 bases). CDR3 sequence (DNA): TGTGCCAGCAGTTTGGCAGGGATTAATGAAAAACTGTTTTTT. Amino acids: CASSLAGINEKLFF.